This T cell receptor (beta chain) was captured in a study of T cell responses to AZD1222 COVID-19 vaccine. Overall study: Investigators merged groups given second doses at roughly 4 or roughly 12 weeks.

Sequencing used immunoSEQ multiplex PCR; TCRdb keeps in-frame clones, though not all of them. Of more than 100,000 clones in the sample, 88% were seen once. The trim removed 3 bases at V and 2 bases at J, leaving 4 bases unmatched. This CDR3 contains 15 residues. Germline V gene sequence: CDR1 SGHAT, CDR2 FQNNGV. Findings and caveats of the study: Clonal diversity may have been underestimated in mostly white British donors. Regions 160-218 and 743-854 held dominance among vaccine-associated CD4 TCRs, which spanned spike. Without day 14 samples, only post-peak T cell repertoires were studied.

As for this clone: The antigen remains undetermined.

The genes are TRBV11-2 and TRBJ2-3, with 8 bases fitting TRBD2. The sequencing here drew on peripheral blood, taken on day 0 of AZD1222 vaccination. The TCR comes from an adult in good health. This CDR3 is CASSFSGKDTDTQYF. Here the CDR3 DNA reads TGTGCCAGCAGCTTTAGCGGGAAGGACACAGATACGCAGTATTTT.